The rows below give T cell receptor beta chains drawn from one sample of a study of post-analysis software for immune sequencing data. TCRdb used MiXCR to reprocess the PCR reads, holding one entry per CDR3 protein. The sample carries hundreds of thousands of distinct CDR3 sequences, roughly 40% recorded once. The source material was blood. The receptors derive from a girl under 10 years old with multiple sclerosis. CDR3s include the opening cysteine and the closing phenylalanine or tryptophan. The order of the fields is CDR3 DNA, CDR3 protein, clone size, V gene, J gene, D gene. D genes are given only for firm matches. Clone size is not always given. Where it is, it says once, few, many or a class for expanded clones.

TGCGCCAGCAGCCCAATCGGCCAGCCCCAGCATTTT	CASSPIGQPQHF	few	TRBV4-1	TRBJ1-5	-
TGCAGCGTTGAAGATCAGTTTATTTACTACAATGAGCAGTTCTTC	CSVEDQFIYYNEQFF	few	TRBV29-1	TRBJ2-1	-
TGCAGTGCTTCTTTTAGCGGGAGGGCCAGGATCTTAGCCAAAAACATTCAGTACTTC	CSASFSGRARILAKNIQYF	-	TRBV20-1	TRBJ2-4	TRBD2
TGTGCCAGCAGTTACGCCGTCAACTATGGCTACACCTTC	CASSYAVNYGYTF	many	TRBV6-5	TRBJ1-2	-
TGTGCCAGCAGCTTAAAGCTGGGTGGGAGACAGGGTTATAATGAGCAGTTCTTC	CASSLKLGGRQGYNEQFF	-	TRBV11-2	TRBJ2-1	TRBD1
TGTGCCAGCAGCATCGGACTGAGCACAGATACGCAGTATTTT	CASSIGLSTDTQYF	-	TRBV7-3	TRBJ2-3	-
TGTGCCAGCAGCCCCGCCCCCTCCTACGAGCAGTACTTC	CASSPAPSYEQYF	many	TRBV7-8	TRBJ2-7	-
TGTGCCAGCACCTTCGGTCTCTCTGGGGCCAACGTCCTGACTTTC	CASTFGLSGANVLTF	-	TRBV2	TRBJ2-6	-
TGTGCCAGCAACCGACAGGGGGTCTCCTACGAGCAGTACTTC	CASNRQGVSYEQYF	many	TRBV6-6	TRBJ2-7	TRBD1
TGCGCCAGCAGCTTTGGCGCCAGCACAGATACGCAGTATTTT	CASSFGASTDTQYF	many	TRBV5-1	TRBJ2-3	-
TGCAGTGCTAGATTACTAGCGCCCGAGCAGTACTTC	CSARLLAPEQYF	few	TRBV20-1	TRBJ2-7	TRBD2
TGTGCCAGCAGCTTGACTGCGGGGGGAAGCTATGGCTACACCTTC	CASSLTAGGSYGYTF	few	TRBV5-5	TRBJ1-2	-
TGTGCCACCAGTGACAGACTAGTTCCAGATACGCAGTATTTT	CATSDRLVPDTQYF	few	TRBV24-1	TRBJ2-3	-
TGTGCCAGCGGTTACGCACTAGCGGCCTACGAGCAGTACTTC	CASGYALAAYEQYF	-	TRBV6-5	TRBJ2-7	TRBD2
TGCGCCAGCAGCCAAAGTAGTAGAGGGGAGACCCAGTACTTC	CASSQSSRGETQYF	-	TRBV4-3	TRBJ2-5	-
TGTGCCAGCAGCTTCAAAGGGAGGGCCCCAGATACGCAGTATTTT	CASSFKGRAPDTQYF	-	TRBV7-2	TRBJ2-3	TRBD2
TGCAGTGCTATCCTCAATGAGCAGTTCTTC	CSAILNEQFF	few	TRBV20-1	TRBJ2-1	-
TGTGCCAGCAGCAAGGGACTAGCGGGTTTTTTCGAGCAGTACTTC	CASSKGLAGFFEQYF	-	TRBV7-2	TRBJ2-7	TRBD2
TGTGCCAGCAGCTTACACGGAATGGGACAGGGTTCCTACAATGAGCAGTTCTTC	CASSLHGMGQGSYNEQFF	once	TRBV7-3	TRBJ2-1	TRBD1
TGCAGTGCTGGAGATCGGGGAGCGGGGGAAAAACTGTTTTTT	CSAGDRGAGEKLFF	-	TRBV20-1	TRBJ1-4	-
TGCGCCAGCAGCCAAGATTCTTTGACTAGCAGCCAAGAGACCCAGTACTTC	CASSQDSLTSSQETQYF	few	TRBV4-3	TRBJ2-5	TRBD2
TGCGCCAGCAGCTTGGGAGGGACAGGGCAATCCTACGAGCAGTACTTC	CASSLGGTGQSYEQYF	-	TRBV5-1	TRBJ2-7	TRBD1
TGTGCCAGGAAGGTGGTCCGCTCCTACAATGAGCAGTTCTTC	CARKVVRSYNEQFF	-	TRBV2	TRBJ2-1	-
TGCAGTGCTAGTAGGCGAGAGACCCAGTACTTC	CSASRRETQYF	-	TRBV20-1	TRBJ2-5	-
TGTGCCAGCAGCTTAACCACAGGGTCGGGCTACACCTTC	CASSLTTGSGYTF	-	TRBV7-2	TRBJ1-2	-
TGCAGTGCTAGGAGCGGGGGCCAAGAGACCCAGTACTTC	CSARSGGQETQYF	-	TRBV20-1	TRBJ2-5	TRBD2
TGTGCCAGCAGTGAAGACAGGGGCTCGAGCAATCAGCCCCAGCATTTT	CASSEDRGSSNQPQHF	-	TRBV2	TRBJ1-5	TRBD1
TGTGCCAGCAGCTCTTCCCGGGACAGGCAAGCCAAAAACATTCAGTACTTC	CASSSSRDRQAKNIQYF	few	TRBV5-6	TRBJ2-4	TRBD1
TGTGCCAGCAGTTACAGATGGGGCGGCAATGAGCAGTTCTTC	CASSYRWGGNEQFF	-	TRBV6-2/TRBV6-3	TRBJ2-1	-
TGTGCCAGCAGCCAATTAGAGGGTCAGCCCCAGCATTTT	CASSQLEGQPQHF	few	TRBV14	TRBJ1-5	-
TGCGCCAGCAGCCGGGGGACAGGGGTTAGCAATCAGCCCCAGCATTTT	CASSRGTGVSNQPQHF	once	TRBV4-1	TRBJ1-5	TRBD1
TGTGCCAGCAGCTTAGGTGAGCATGGCTACACCTTC	CASSLGEHGYTF	few	TRBV5-6	TRBJ1-2	-
TGTGCCAGCAGTCCCCGGACAGGGAGAAACATTCAGTACTTC	CASSPRTGRNIQYF	-	TRBV12-3/TRBV12-4	TRBJ2-4	TRBD1
TGTGCCAGCAGTGGGGGGGACGCGAACTATGGCTACACCTTC	CASSGGDANYGYTF	few	TRBV2	TRBJ1-2	-
TGTGCCAGCAGCTTAGGTGGACAGATCACTGAAGCTTTCTTT	CASSLGGQITEAFF	-	TRBV7-9	TRBJ1-1	-
TGTGCCAGCAGCTTTAAGGGACAGAGGATGTACATTCAGTACTTC	CASSFKGQRMYIQYF	-	TRBV5-4	TRBJ2-4	TRBD1
TGTGCCAGCAGGGGGTGGAACACTGAAGCTTTCTTT	CASRGWNTEAFF	few	TRBV6-5	TRBJ1-1	-
TGTGCCAGCAGCGATAGCGGGATCTCCTACAATGAGCAGTTCTTC	CASSDSGISYNEQFF	-	TRBV7-2	TRBJ2-1	TRBD2
TGTGCCAGCAGCCAAGTTGGGGTTCCCGACTACAATGAGCAGTTCTTC	CASSQVGVPDYNEQFF	few	TRBV4-2	TRBJ2-1	-
TGTGCCAGCAGCTTCTTAGCGGGAGGGATTGAGACCCAGTACTTC	CASSFLAGGIETQYF	-	TRBV7-3	TRBJ2-5	TRBD2
TGTGCCAGCAGCTTCCTTTACGAGACCCAGTACTTC	CASSFLYETQYF	-	TRBV7-9	TRBJ2-5	-
TGCAGCGTTGGGTATGGCGCTGAAGCTTTCTTT	CSVGYGAEAFF	-	TRBV29-1	TRBJ1-1	-
TGTGCCAGCAGTTTAGGGGCAGGCCCCCTGGCCTATGGCTACACCTTC	CASSLGAGPLAYGYTF	few	TRBV12-3/TRBV12-4	TRBJ1-2	-
TGTGCCAGCAGCTTAGTACAGGGGGCGAATGGCTACACCTTC	CASSLVQGANGYTF	few	TRBV7-2	TRBJ1-2	TRBD1
TGTGCCAGCAGTTTAGGGACCCCGGCGGTCGATACGCAGTATTTT	CASSLGTPAVDTQYF	-	TRBV27	TRBJ2-3	-
TGTGCCTGCAGCCCCTTCGTAGGGACCGAGCAGTACTTC	CACSPFVGTEQYF	-	TRBV6-4	TRBJ2-7	-
TGTGCCAGCAGGAGGGGACAGGGGGCGCCTGGCTACACCTTC	CASRRGQGAPGYTF	-	TRBV2	TRBJ1-2	TRBD1
TGTGCCAGCAGCCAAGGGCGGGGTGGCTCCTACGAGCAGTACTTC	CASSQGRGGSYEQYF	-	TRBV14	TRBJ2-7	-
TGCGCCAGCAGCCAACGTTCACCGGGACAGCCTTACGAGCAGTACTTC	CASSQRSPGQPYEQYF	few	TRBV4-1	TRBJ2-7	TRBD1
TGCGCCAGCAGCCAAGAGGCAGGGGGGTCGCATCTGGGGAACACCATATATTTT	CASSQEAGGSHLGNTIYF	few	TRBV4-1	TRBJ1-3	TRBD1
TGTGCCAGCAGCTTAGGTGTCTGGGACGGCTACACCTTC	CASSLGVWDGYTF	-	TRBV7-6	TRBJ1-2	-
TGTGCCACCAGTGGGGACAGGAGGTATGGCTACACCTTC	CATSGDRRYGYTF	few	TRBV24-1	TRBJ1-2	TRBD1
TGTGCCAGCAGTTCCGTAGCGGGAGGCAGTTACGAGCAGTACTTC	CASSSVAGGSYEQYF	few	TRBV28	TRBJ2-7	TRBD2
TGCAGTGCTACAAATACGGGAGATACGCAGTATTTT	CSATNTGDTQYF	-	TRBV20-1	TRBJ2-3	-